This T cell receptor (beta chain) was retrieved from a study of OX40 agonist ivuxolimab in advanced cancers. At the level of the study: Cancers in dose escalation were hepatocellular, melanoma, renal cell and head and neck. Antecedent anti-PD-1, anti-PD-L1 or anti-CTLA-4 therapy was permissible, with 30% to 50% having received some.

After removal of 5 bases from V and 2 bases from J, the junction contained 8 bases not matched to a gene. The CDR3 covers 15 residues. Germline V gene data show CDR1 as MDHEN and CDR2 as SYDVKM. Study results and limitations: The study observed clonal expansion of CD4+ and CD8+ blood T cells by week 6 at 0.1 to 3.0 mg/kg. More expanded clones were found, on average, in CD8+ than in CD4+ T cells.

As for this clone: The antigen is undetermined.

Clones were read by immunoSEQ multiplex PCR, and TCRdb kept only the in-frame ones, dropping some. The table lists 77,000 or so clones, 80% to 95% of them singletons. The sequence was obtained from an adult with an advanced solid tumor such as melanoma, head and neck, liver or kidney cancer. The sequencing here drew on CD4+ or CD8+ T cells sorted from blood, taken in a trial of the OX40 agonist ivuxolimab. V and J are TRBV28 and TRBJ2-7, with 8 bases lining up with TRBD2. As DNA, the CDR3 is TGTGCCAGCAGTCCCGGGGGGGCAGGGACCTACGAGCAGTACTTC. Translation: CASSPGGAGTYEQYF.